The rows below give T cell receptor beta chains drawn from one sample of a study of T cells after yellow fever vaccination. Each CDR3 protein is one row after TCRdb ran MiXCR on the 5' RACE reads. This table has under 700,000 distinct CDR3 sequences, around 16% appearing once. This sample comprised PBMCs, obtained around 5 days after the first yellow fever vaccination. These receptor sequences come from a man younger than 35 who received the YFV17D yellow fever vaccine. Both conserved end residues are part of each CDR3. D genes are given only for firm matches. Some rows have no size entry. The others give once, few or many, or a class for an expanded clone.

J,V,D,size,DNA,CDR3
TRBJ2-3,TRBV29-1,TRBD2,NA,TGCAGCGCCCGGGGTGGCGGGGGGGGAGGTACGCAGTATTTT,CSARGGGGGGTQYF
TRBJ2-3,TRBV5-4,NA,few,TGTGCCAGCAGCATTCAAGCAGATACGCAGTATTTT,CASSIQADTQYF
TRBJ2-3,TRBV29-1,NA,few,TGCAGCGTTGAACCTGGAAAGGGAGATACGCAGTATTTT,CSVEPGKGDTQYF
TRBJ2-5,TRBV15,NA,NA,TGTGCCACCAGACCTTCCGAGAGAGAGACCCAGTACTTC,CATRPSERETQYF
TRBJ2-4,TRBV5-1,NA,many,TGCGCCAGCAGCTTGGACGGGGGATTAAACATTCAGTACTTC,CASSLDGGLNIQYF
TRBJ1-1,TRBV28,NA,few,TGTGCCAGCAGACTACAGGGCGTAGAAGCTTTCTTT,CASRLQGVEAFF
TRBJ2-1,TRBV7-2,NA,few,TGTGCCAGCAGCTTCTACTCCCACAATGAGCAGTTCTTC,CASSFYSHNEQFF
TRBJ2-1,TRBV5-5,NA,NA,TGTGCCAGCAGCTTAGACCCCCTTAGCTACAATGAGCAGTTCTTC,CASSLDPLSYNEQFF
TRBJ1-1,TRBV5-1,NA,few,TGCGCCAGCAGCTTGGAACAGGGCGGACATGCTTTCTTT,CASSLEQGGHAFF
TRBJ1-1,TRBV4-3,NA,NA,TGCGCCAGCAGGGTCAAACAGGGATCCACTGAAGCTTTCTTT,CASRVKQGSTEAFF
TRBJ1-2,TRBV7-8,NA,many,TGTGCCAGCAGCCCTCGGAGGGGAGCTAACTATGGCTACACCTTC,CASSPRRGANYGYTF
TRBJ2-6,TRBV6-2/TRBV6-3,TRBD1,NA,TGTGCCAGCAGTCGCCCGGGACAGGGTCCTCGGGGGGCCAACGTCCTGACTTTC,CASSRPGQGPRGANVLTF
TRBJ1-1,TRBV19,NA,few,TGTGCCAGTAGTATAGAGGTCCCCGCGGAAGCTTTCTTT,CASSIEVPAEAFF
TRBJ1-4,TRBV28,NA,few,TGTGCCAGCAGTCCAGGACAGCTTGAAAAACTGTTTTTT,CASSPGQLEKLFF
TRBJ2-1,TRBV7-2,NA,few,TGTGCCAGCAGCTTCTTGGGGATAGGGCCCTACAATGAGCAGTTCTTC,CASSFLGIGPYNEQFF
TRBJ1-5,TRBV21-1,NA,few,TGTGCCAGCAGCAAAGATGGGGGATTGACCGGGAATCAGCCCCAGCATTTT,CASSKDGGLTGNQPQHF
TRBJ2-2,TRBV5-1,TRBD1,NA,TGCGCCAGCAGCATCTACAGGGGGCGCCTCACCGGGGAGCTGTTTTTT,CASSIYRGRLTGELFF
TRBJ2-5,TRBV24-1,NA,NA,TGTGCCACCAGTGTTCCTTCCGGGATACGAGAGACCCAGTACTTC,CATSVPSGIRETQYF
TRBJ2-3,TRBV12-3/TRBV12-4,NA,few,TGTGCCAGCAGTTTAGGAGGGTTCGGGACAGATACGCAGTATTTT,CASSLGGFGTDTQYF
TRBJ1-1,TRBV28,NA,NA,TGTGCCAGCAGTAACGCAGGGAAAGCTTTCTTT,CASSNAGKAFF
TRBJ2-5,TRBV11-2,NA,few,TGTGCCAGCAGCTTAGCCTGGCAGGGAAGGGAGACCCAGTACTTC,CASSLAWQGRETQYF
TRBJ2-7,TRBV5-1,TRBD1,NA,TGCGCCAGCAGCTACCGACAGGGTCTCTACGAGCAGTACTTC,CASSYRQGLYEQYF
TRBJ2-2,TRBV3-1,NA,few,TGTGCCAGCAGCCAAGACCCCTCCCCGGTGTTTTTT,CASSQDPSPVFF
TRBJ1-3,TRBV9,TRBD1,NA,TGTGCCAGCAGCGTGGGGACAGGTCCCTCTGGAAACACCATATATTTT,CASSVGTGPSGNTIYF
TRBJ1-6,TRBV29-1,NA,NA,TGCAGCGTCCGGGACTCAGATTCACCCCTCCACTTT,CSVRDSDSPLHF
TRBJ1-1,TRBV7-2,TRBD1,NA,TGTGCCAGCAGCTTCCGGGACAGGGGAAACACTGAAGCTTTCTTT,CASSFRDRGNTEAFF
TRBJ2-5,TRBV7-9,NA,few,TGTGCCAGCAGCTCAAAGACAGGGAGGGAGACCCAGTACTTC,CASSSKTGRETQYF
TRBJ1-6,TRBV7-2,TRBD1,NA,TGTGCCAGCAGCTTCCAGGGGGCTGGGTCACCCCTCCACTTT,CASSFQGAGSPLHF
TRBJ2-7,TRBV5-1,TRBD1,few,TGCGCCAGCAAACAGGGGCCAGGGAGCTCCTACGAGCAGTACTTC,CASKQGPGSSYEQYF
TRBJ2-2,TRBV4-2,NA,NA,TGTGCCAGCAGCCAAGAAAGTCGGGGCACCGGGGAGCTGTTTTTT,CASSQESRGTGELFF
TRBJ1-4,TRBV6-5,NA,few,TGTGCCAGCAGTTACTCAGGGGCAGCGGGTGAAAAACTGTTTTTT,CASSYSGAAGEKLFF
TRBJ1-2,TRBV12-3/TRBV12-4,NA,NA,TGTGCCAGCAGGGCATCCGGCAGGCACTATGGCTACACCTTC,CASRASGRHYGYTF
TRBJ1-1,TRBV7-2,NA,NA,TGTGCCAGCAGAACTATGGGGGCCCGTGAAGCTTTCTTT,CASRTMGAREAFF
TRBJ1-5,TRBV4-1,TRBD1,few,TGCGCCAGCAGCCAGGGAGACAGGGGTGATCAGCCCCAGCATTTT,CASSQGDRGDQPQHF
TRBJ1-1,TRBV7-8,NA,many,TGTGCCAGCAGCTCCGGGACGGAGAACACTGAAGCTTTCTTT,CASSSGTENTEAFF
TRBJ2-1,TRBV20-1,TRBD2,NA,TGCAGTGCTAGAATCGGGGGGGGGAATGAGCAGTTCTTC,CSARIGGGNEQFF
TRBJ2-3,TRBV18,NA,few,TGTGCCAGCCGACGAGGGCGGGCCCTCACAGATACGCAGTATTTT,CASRRGRALTDTQYF
TRBJ1-2,TRBV12-3/TRBV12-4,NA,many,TGTGCCAGCAGTTTGCAGGGATTCTATGGCTACACCTTC,CASSLQGFYGYTF
TRBJ2-1,TRBV7-3,NA,few,TGTGCCAGCGGAGTTGGGGGCTTGGGGTCCTACAATGAGCAGTTCTTC,CASGVGGLGSYNEQFF